Below are 18 T cell receptor beta chains sequenced from a single sample in a study of Ad26.COV2.S vaccination and SARS-CoV-2 variants. Here immunoSEQ multiplex PCR was the method, and the copy in TCRdb shows in-frame clones only, minus some. In the table there are approximately 400,000 clones, around 90% of which are singletons. Material: peripheral blood, obtained after recovery from COVID-19. The origin of the receptors is a human donor who had recovered from COVID-19.

This clone is a singleton in its sample. The J gene is TRBJ2-3, the V gene TRBV7-9; 9 bases fit TRBD1. CDR1 SEHNR and CDR2 FQNEAQ come from the germline V gene (reference sequence). V dropped 6 bases and J dropped 4; count of bases not matched to a gene: 11. CDR3 length: 16 residues. This chain's CDR3 is CASSWPRDRAADTQYF. The CDR3 bases are TGTGCCAGCAGTTGGCCCCGGGACAGGGCGGCAGATACGCAGTATTTT. The full variable domain, with the rest looked up from reference TRBV7-9 and TRBJ2-3, is DTGVSQNPRHKITKRGQNVTFRCDPISEHNRLYWYRQTLGQGPEFLTYFQNEAQLEKSRLLSDRFSAERPKGSFSTLEIQRTEQGDSAMYLCASSWPRDRAADTQYFGPGTRLTVL.

The chain has TRBV4-1 and TRBJ2-1; no clear D gene. The V gene's germline CDR1 is MGHRA and CDR2 YSYEKL. V was cut by 2 bases and J by 10 bases, with 12 bases left in between. The CDR3 covers 13 residues. The CDR3 coding sequence is TGCGCCAGCAGCCAACCGATGGCAGAAGAGCAGTTCTTC. Amino acid sequence: CASSQPMAEEQFF.

The table lists this clone with a count of one. This chain uses TRBV4-2 with TRBJ1-2; D is possibly TRBD1 (6 bases). The CDR3 spans 15 residues. V was clipped by 3 bases and J by 5 bases, with 16 bases between them. The germline CDR1 and CDR2 sequences are LGHNA and YNFKEQ. CDR3 region: CASSHPRGVNYGYTF. CDR3 bases: TGTGCCAGCAGCCACCCGAGGGGGGTAAATTATGGCTACACCTTC.

This clone has only a few counts. The rearrangement joins TRBV3-1 (or the pseudogene TRBV3-2) to TRBJ1-3; D is unclear. Germline V lookup: CDR1 LGHDT, CDR2 YNNKEL (reference sequence). Trimming removed 2 bases at V and 1 base at J, with 9 bases between. The CDR3 length is 15 residues. The CDR3 sequence is CASSQTTVSGNTIYF. The CDR3 nucleotides are TGTGCCAGCAGCCAAACGACGGTTTCTGGAAACACCATATATTTT.

This clone was detected once. The chain has TRBV6-5 and TRBJ2-7, with 9 bases fitting TRBD2. Trimming cost V 0 bases and J 7 bases; bases outside gene matches: 7. The CDR3 contains 15 residues. CDR1 is MNHEY, CDR2 SVGAGI, per germline. The CDR3 nucleotides are TGTGCCAGCAGTTACTCGTGGCGGGGGGGCCTGGAGCAGTACTTC. Translating it yields CASSYSWRGGLEQYF.

This chain uses TRBV6-6 with TRBJ1-1; D unclear. In germline, CDR1 is MNHNY, CDR2 SVGAGI (reference sequence). Trimming took 0 bases from V and 1 from J, leaving 3 bases between them. This CDR3 region has 13 residues. CDR3 sequence reads: CASSYSENTEAFF. The CDR3 region has the DNA TGTGCCAGCAGTTACTCAGAGAACACTGAAGCTTTCTTT.

The CDR3 region is CASSLRLTETEQFF. DNA for the CDR3: TGTGCCAGCAGCTTACGATTGACAGAAACTGAGCAGTTCTTC. This chain connects TRBV11-2 to TRBJ2-1; D is perhaps TRBD1 (5 bases). The CDR3 has 14 residues. The V end was cut by 2 bases, the J end by 9 bases, with 14 bases between. Germline V gene lookup returns CDR1 SGHAT and CDR2 FQNNGV.

The gene calls are TRBV18 and TRBJ2-5; 10 nucleotides align to TRBD1. Germline CDR1 reads KGHSH; CDR2 reads LQKENI. V shed 4 bases and J 5 bases; nucleotides not matched to a gene: 4. The CDR3 is made up of 14 amino acids. CDR3: CASSLDRGHETQYF. CDR3 sequence (DNA): TGTGCCAGCTCACTAGACAGGGGGCACGAGACCCAGTACTTC.

This rearrangement joins TRBV10-1 to TRBJ2-3; D unclear. Germline CDR1 and CDR2: WNHNN and SYGVQD (reference sequence). Trimming took 3 bases from V and 6 from J, leaving 10 bases between them. The CDR3 sequence is 13 residues long. The CDR3 sequence: CASSDQDRDTQYF. In DNA, the CDR3 is TGCGCCAGCAGTGATCAGGACCGGGATACGCAGTATTTT.

This chain connects TRBV7-8 to TRBJ2-1; no definite D call. CDR1 SGHVS and CDR2 FQNEAQ come from the germline V gene. With 2 bases removed from V and 6 bases from J, the gap between germline ends came to 2 bases. The CDR3 covers 11 residues. The CDR3 is CASSLFNEQFF. The CDR3, as DNA: TGTGCCAGCAGCTTATTCAATGAGCAGTTCTTC.

This CDR3 reads CASSSKRDRGRKAFF. In DNA, the CDR3 is TGTGCCAGTAGTAGCAAAAGGGACAGGGGGCGTAAAGCTTTCTTT. This sequence joins TRBV19 and TRBJ1-1, with 12 bases lining up with TRBD1. This CDR3 region has 15 residues. Germline V lookup: CDR1 LNHDA, CDR2 SQIVND (reference sequence). The junction had 9 bases not matched to a gene; V was cut back by 4 bases and J by 9 bases.

The genes are TRBV19 and TRBJ2-7; 9 nucleotides agree with TRBD2. Trimming at V came to 7 bases and at J to 1 base, leaving 5 bases not matched to a gene. This CDR3 is 14 amino acids long. CDR1 and CDR2 from the germline V gene are LNHDA and SQIVND (reference sequence). CDR3 in amino acids: CASKASGDSYEQYF. Written as DNA, the CDR3 is TGTGCCAGTAAAGCTAGCGGGGATTCCTACGAGCAGTACTTC.

Only one count was recorded for this clone. V is TRBV12-3 or TRBV12-4 and J is TRBJ1-2, with D uncertain. V was pared by 5 bases and J by 7 bases, with 8 bases between. The CDR3 runs to 11 residues. The chain's CDR3 is CASSIRPGYTF. CDR3 DNA sequence: TGTGCCAGCAGTATCCGGCCTGGCTACACCTTC.

V is TRBV5-1 and J is TRBJ1-1, with D maybe TRBD1 (6 bases). Trimming shortened V by 1 base and J by 6 bases, and 13 bases separated the two germline ends. The CDR3 loop spans 14 amino acids. Germline CDR1 is SGHRS and CDR2 is YFSETQ. This CDR3 is CASSLPGDNAEAFF. The CDR3 bases are TGCGCCAGCAGCTTGCCCGGGGACAACGCTGAAGCTTTCTTT.

The chain recombines TRBV6-5 with TRBJ2-7; weak D call: TRBD2 (5 bases). Germline loops: CDR1 MNHEY, CDR2 SVGAGI. Trimming cost V 7 bases and J 7 bases, with 20 bases left between them. This CDR3 spans 14 amino acids. CDR3: CASTDPRPPGEQYF. The CDR3 DNA reads TGTGCCAGCACCGACCCCAGGCCTCCGGGGGAGCAGTACTTC.

The chain links TRBV5-6 to TRBJ1-4; maybe TRBD1 (5 bases). The CDR3 covers 16 residues. The germline V gene has CDR1 SGHDT and CDR2 YYEEEE. The V end was cut by 0 bases, the J end by 6 bases, with 15 bases between. The CDR3 region is CASSLAGGAEHEKLFF. The CDR3 DNA is TGTGCCAGCAGCTTGGCCGGAGGGGCTGAGCATGAAAAACTGTTTTTT. Supplemented by reference TRBV5-6 and TRBJ1-4, the full variable domain reads DAGVTQSPTHLIKTRGQQVTLRCSPKSGHDTVSWYQQALGQGPQFIFQYYEEEERQRGNFPDRFSGHQFPNYSSELNVNALLLGDSALYLCASSLAGGAEHEKLFFGSGTQLSVL.

This chain connects TRBV7-9 to TRBJ2-1; possibly TRBD1 for D (5 bases). The CDR3 runs to 15 residues. V was pared by 4 bases and J by 2 bases, with 12 bases between. Germline CDR1 reads SEHNR; CDR2 reads FQNEAQ (reference sequence). Here the CDR3 reads CASSSQDSPYNEQFF. CDR3 DNA sequence: TGTGCCAGCAGCTCTCAAGACAGCCCCTACAATGAGCAGTTCTTC.

This chain uses TRBV6-1 with TRBJ2-3, with D perhaps matching TRBD2 (7 bases). Germline V lookup: CDR1 MNHNS, CDR2 SASEGT. The germline V and J ends were trimmed by 0 bases and 7 bases, with 11 bases remaining between them. The CDR3 spans 14 residues. CDR3: CASSEAGGGYTQYF. In DNA form, the CDR3 reads TGTGCCAGCAGTGAAGCAGGGGGAGGGTATACGCAGTATTTT.